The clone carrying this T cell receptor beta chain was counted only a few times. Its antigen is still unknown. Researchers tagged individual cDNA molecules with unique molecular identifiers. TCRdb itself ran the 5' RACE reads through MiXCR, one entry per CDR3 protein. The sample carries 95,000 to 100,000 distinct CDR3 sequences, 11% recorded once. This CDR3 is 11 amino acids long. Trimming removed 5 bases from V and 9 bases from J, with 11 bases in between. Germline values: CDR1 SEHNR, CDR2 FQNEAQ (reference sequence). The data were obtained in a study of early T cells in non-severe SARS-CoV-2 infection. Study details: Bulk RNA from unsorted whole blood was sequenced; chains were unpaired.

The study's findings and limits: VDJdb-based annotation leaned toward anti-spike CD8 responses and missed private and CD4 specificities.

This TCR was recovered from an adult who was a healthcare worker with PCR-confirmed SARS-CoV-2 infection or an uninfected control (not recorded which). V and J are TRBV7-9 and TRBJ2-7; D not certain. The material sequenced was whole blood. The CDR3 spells CASSPDHGQYF. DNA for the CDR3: TGTGCCAGCAGCCCAGACCATGGGCAGTACTTC.